The source of this T cell receptor beta chain is a study of identifying expanded T cells in peripheral blood. This clone was found once. Looked up from germline, CDR1 is LGHNA and CDR2 is YNFKEQ. The ends were cut back, 3 bases at V and 4 bases at J, with 9 bases in the middle. The CDR3 length is 13 residues. Assay: immunoSEQ multiplex PCR; the TCRdb copy retains only in-frame clones and omits some. The sample records roughly 100,000 clones, approximately 89% being singletons. What was sequenced was blood. The chain carries TRBV4-2 and TRBJ2-5; D may match TRBD1 or TRBD2 (5 bases each). The receptor comes from a person aged 18-70 years in good health. CDR3 bases: TGTGCCAGCAGCCAGGGGGTGGGAGAGACCCAGTACTTC. It is translated as CASSQGVGETQYF.